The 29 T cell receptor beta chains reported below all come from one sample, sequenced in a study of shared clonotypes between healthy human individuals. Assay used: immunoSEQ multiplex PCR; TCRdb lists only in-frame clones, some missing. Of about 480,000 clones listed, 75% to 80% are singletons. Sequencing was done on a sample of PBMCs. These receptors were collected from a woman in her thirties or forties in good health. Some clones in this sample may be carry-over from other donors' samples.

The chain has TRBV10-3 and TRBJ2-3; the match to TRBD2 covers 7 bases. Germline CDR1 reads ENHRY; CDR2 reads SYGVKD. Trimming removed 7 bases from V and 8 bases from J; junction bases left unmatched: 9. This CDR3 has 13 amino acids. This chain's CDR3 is CAITSGDVVTQYF. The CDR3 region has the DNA TGTGCCATCACCAGCGGGGACGTAGTTACGCAGTATTTT.

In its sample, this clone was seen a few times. CDR3 protein: CASSPRTSGSSYGTDTQYF. CDR3 nucleotide sequence: TGCGCCAGCAGTCCTAGGACTAGCGGGAGCAGTTACGGTACAGATACGCAGTATTTT. V gene TRBV10-2 combines with J gene TRBJ2-3; 13 positions agree with TRBD2. The CDR3 covers 19 residues. Germline V gene sequence: CDR1 WSHSY, CDR2 SAAADI. The V segment lost 5 bases and the J segment 3 bases; nucleotides outside the gene matches: 14.

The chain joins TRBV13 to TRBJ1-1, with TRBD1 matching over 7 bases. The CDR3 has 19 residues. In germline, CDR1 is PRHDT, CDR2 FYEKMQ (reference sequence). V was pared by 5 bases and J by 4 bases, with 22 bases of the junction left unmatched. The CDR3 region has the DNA TGTGCCAGCAGCCCCGGAGGACTCACAGGGGATTGGGTAGGCACTGAAGCTTTCTTT. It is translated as CASSPGGLTGDWVGTEAFF.

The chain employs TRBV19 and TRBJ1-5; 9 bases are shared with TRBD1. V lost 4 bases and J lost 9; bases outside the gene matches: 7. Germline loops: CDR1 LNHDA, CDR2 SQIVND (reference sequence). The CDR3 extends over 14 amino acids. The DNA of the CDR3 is TGTGCCAGTAGTAAGGACAGGGGTCTGCGGCCCCAGCATTTT. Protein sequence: CASSKDRGLRPQHF.

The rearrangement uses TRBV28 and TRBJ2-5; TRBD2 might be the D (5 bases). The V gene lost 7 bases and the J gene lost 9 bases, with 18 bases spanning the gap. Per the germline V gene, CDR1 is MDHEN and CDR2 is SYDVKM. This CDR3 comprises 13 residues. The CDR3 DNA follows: TGTGCCAGCACCCGGGATTACCCAACCCCCCAGTACTTC. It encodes CASTRDYPTPQYF.

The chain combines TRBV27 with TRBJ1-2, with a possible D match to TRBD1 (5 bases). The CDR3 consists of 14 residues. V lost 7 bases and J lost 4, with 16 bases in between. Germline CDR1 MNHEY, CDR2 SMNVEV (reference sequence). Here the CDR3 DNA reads TGTGCCAGCACCGGAGTGGGGCCGGGCTATGGCTACACCTTC. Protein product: CASTGVGPGYGYTF.

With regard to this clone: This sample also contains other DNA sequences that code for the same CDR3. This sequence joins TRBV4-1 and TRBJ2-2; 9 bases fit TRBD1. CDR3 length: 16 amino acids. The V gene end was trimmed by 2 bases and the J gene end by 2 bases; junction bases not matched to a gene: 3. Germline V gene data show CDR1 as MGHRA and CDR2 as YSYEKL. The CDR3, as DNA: TGCGCCAGCAGCCAATGGACAGGGGCCAACACCGGGGAGCTGTTTTTT. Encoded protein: CASSQWTGANTGELFF.

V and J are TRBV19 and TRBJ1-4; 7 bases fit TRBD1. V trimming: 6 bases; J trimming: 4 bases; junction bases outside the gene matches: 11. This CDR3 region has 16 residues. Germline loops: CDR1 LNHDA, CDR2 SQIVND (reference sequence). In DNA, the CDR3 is TGTGCCAGTAGAGACGGGACAGCTACCTTTAATGAAAAACTGTTTTTT. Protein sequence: CASRDGTATFNEKLFF. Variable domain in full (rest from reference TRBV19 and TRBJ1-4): DGGITQSPKYLFRKEGQNVTLSCEQNLNHDAMYWYRQDPGQGLRLIYYSQIVNDFQKGDIAEGYSVSREKKESFPLTVTSAQKNPTAFYLCASRDGTATFNEKLFFGSGTQLSVL.

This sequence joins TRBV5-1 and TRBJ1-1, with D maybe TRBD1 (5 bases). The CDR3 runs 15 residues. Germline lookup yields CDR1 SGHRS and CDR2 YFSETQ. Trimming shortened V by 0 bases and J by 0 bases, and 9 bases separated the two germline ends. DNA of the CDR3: TGCGCCAGCAGCTTGGCGGTGGGGCTGAACACTGAAGCTTTCTTT. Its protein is CASSLAVGLNTEAFF.

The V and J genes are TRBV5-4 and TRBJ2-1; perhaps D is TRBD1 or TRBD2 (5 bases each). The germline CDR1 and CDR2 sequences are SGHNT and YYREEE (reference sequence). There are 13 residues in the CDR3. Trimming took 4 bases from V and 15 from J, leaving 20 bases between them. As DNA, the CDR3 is TGTGCCAGCAGCCGCGGGTGGGGTGGGGGTCCGTTCTTC. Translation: CASSRGWGGGPFF.

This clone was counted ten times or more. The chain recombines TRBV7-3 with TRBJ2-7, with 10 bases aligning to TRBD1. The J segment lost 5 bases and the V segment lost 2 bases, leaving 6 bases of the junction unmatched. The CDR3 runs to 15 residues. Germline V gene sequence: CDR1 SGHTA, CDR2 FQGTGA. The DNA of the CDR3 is TGTGCCAGCAGCTTAGTCCCGGGGACAGGGGACGAGCAGTACTTC. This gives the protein CASSLVPGTGDEQYF. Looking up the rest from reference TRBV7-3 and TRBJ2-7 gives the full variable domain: GAGVSQTPSNKVTEKGKYVELRCDPISGHTALYWYRQSLGQGPEFLIYFQGTGAADDSGLPNDRFFAVRPEGSVSTLKIQRTERGDSAVYLCASSLVPGTGDEQYFGPGTRLTVT.

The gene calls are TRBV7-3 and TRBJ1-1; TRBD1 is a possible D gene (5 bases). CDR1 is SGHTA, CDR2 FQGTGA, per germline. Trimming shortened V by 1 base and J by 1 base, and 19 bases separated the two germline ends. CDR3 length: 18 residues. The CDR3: CASSLRIGPPQGNTEAFF. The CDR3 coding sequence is TGTGCCAGCAGCTTAAGGATTGGGCCGCCGCAGGGGAACACTGAAGCTTTCTTT.

The CDR3 loop is CSVAVTSARDEQYF. The CDR3 DNA reads TGCAGCGTAGCCGTGACATCGGCCCGGGACGAGCAGTACTTC. The chain carries TRBV29-1 and TRBJ2-5; no firm D call. The DNA end lines up better with TRBJ2-7; the J call may be wrong. The CDR3 covers 14 residues. From germline, CDR1 is SQVTM and CDR2 ANQGSEA.

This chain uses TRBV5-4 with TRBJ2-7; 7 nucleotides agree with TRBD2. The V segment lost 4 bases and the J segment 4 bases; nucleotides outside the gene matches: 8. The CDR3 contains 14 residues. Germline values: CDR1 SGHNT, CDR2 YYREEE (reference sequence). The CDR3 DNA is TGTGCCAGCAGCCGCTGGGGGGGACTTTACGAGCAGTACTTC. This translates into CASSRWGGLYEQYF.

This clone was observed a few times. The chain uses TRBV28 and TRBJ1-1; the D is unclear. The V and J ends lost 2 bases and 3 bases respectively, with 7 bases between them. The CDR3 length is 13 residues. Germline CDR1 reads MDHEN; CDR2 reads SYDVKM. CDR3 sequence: CASSLDRYTEAFF. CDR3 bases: TGTGCCAGCAGTTTAGATCGGTACACTGAAGCTTTCTTT.

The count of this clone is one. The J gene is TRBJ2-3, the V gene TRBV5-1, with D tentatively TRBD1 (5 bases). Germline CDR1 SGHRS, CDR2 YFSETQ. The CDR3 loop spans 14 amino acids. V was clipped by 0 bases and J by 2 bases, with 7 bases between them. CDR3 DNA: TGCGCCAGCAGCTTGGACAGGTACACAGATACGCAGTATTTT. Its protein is CASSLDRYTDTQYF.

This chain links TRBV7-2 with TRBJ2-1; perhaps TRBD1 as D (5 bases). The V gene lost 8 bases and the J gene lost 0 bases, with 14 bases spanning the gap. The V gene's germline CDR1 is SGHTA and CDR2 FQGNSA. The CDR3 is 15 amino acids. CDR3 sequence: CASLQVINSYNEQFF. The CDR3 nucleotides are TGTGCCAGCCTACAGGTGATAAACTCCTACAATGAGCAGTTCTTC.

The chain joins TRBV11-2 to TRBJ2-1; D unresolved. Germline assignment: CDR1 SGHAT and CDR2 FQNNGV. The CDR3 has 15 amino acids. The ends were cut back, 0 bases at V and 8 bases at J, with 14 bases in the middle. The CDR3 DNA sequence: TGTGCCAGCAGCTTAGATCTCCACAGCTCCCATGAGCAGTTCTTC. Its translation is CASSLDLHSSHEQFF.

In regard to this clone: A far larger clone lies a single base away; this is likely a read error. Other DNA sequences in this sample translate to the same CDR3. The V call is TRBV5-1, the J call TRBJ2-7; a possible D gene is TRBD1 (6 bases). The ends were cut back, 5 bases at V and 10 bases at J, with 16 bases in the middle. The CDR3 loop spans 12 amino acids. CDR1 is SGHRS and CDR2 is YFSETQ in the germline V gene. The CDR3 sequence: CASSSQGWGQYF. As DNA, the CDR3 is TGCGCCAGCAGTTCACAGGGATGGGGACAGTACTTC.

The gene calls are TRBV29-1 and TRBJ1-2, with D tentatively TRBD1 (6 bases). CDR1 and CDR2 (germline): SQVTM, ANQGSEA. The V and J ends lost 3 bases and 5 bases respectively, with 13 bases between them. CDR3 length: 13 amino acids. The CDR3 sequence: CSVDQRGLYGYTF. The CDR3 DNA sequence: TGCAGCGTTGACCAGCGGGGGCTTTATGGCTACACCTTC.

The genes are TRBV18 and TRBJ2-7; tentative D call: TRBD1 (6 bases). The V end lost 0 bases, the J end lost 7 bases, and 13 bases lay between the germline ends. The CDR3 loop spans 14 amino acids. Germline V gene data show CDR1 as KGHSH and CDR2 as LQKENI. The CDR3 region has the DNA TGTGCCAGCTCACCACCGGACAGACCGGGGGAGCAGTACTTC. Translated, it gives CASSPPDRPGEQYF.

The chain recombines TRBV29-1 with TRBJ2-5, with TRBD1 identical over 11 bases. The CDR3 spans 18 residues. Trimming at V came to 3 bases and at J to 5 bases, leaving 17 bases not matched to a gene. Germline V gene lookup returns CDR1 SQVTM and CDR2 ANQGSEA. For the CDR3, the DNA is TGCAGCGTTGAGTTAACTTATGGGAGGACAGGGGGCTGGGAGACCCAGTACTTC. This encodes CSVELTYGRTGGWETQYF. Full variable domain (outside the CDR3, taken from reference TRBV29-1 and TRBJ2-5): SAVISQKPSRDICQRGTSLTIQCQVDSQVTMMFWYRQQPGQSLTLIATANQGSEATYESGFVIDKFPISRPNLTFSTLTVSNMSPEDSSIYLCSVELTYGRTGGWETQYFGPGTRLLVL.

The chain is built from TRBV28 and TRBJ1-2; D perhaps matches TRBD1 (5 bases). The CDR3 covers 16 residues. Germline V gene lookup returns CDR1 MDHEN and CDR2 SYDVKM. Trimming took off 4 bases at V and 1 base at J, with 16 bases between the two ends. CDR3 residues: CASSSALGGINYGYTF. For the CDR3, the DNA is TGTGCCAGCAGTTCCGCCCTTGGGGGGATTAACTATGGCTACACCTTC.

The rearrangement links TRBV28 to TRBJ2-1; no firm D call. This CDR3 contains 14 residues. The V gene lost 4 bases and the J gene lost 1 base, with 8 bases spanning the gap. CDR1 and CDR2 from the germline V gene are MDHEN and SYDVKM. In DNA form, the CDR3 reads TGTGCCAGCAGTTGGAGCCGTTCCTACAATGAGCAGTTCTTC. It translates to CASSWSRSYNEQFF.

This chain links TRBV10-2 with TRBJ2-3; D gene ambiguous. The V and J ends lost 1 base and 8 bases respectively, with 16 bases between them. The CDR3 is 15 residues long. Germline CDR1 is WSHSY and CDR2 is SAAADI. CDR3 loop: CASSEWPPRSSTQYF. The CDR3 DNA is TGCGCCAGCAGTGAGTGGCCCCCTAGGAGTAGTACGCAGTATTTT.

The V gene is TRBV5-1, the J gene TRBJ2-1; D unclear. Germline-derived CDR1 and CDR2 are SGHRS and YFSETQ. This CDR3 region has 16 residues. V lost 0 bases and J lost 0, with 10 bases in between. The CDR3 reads CASSLDAVSSYNEQFF. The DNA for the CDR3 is TGCGCCAGCAGCTTGGATGCGGTGAGCTCCTACAATGAGCAGTTCTTC. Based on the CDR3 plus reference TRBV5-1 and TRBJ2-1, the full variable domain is KAGVTQTPRYLIKTRGQQVTLSCSPISGHRSVSWYQQTPGQGLQFLFEYFSETQRNKGNFPGRFSGRQFSNSRSEMNVSTLELGDSALYLCASSLDAVSSYNEQFFGPGTRLTVL.

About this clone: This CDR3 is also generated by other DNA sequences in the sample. Here the CDR3 reads CASSLAGTGNEQFF. The CDR3 region has the DNA TGTGCCAGCAGCTTAGCGGGGACCGGTAATGAGCAGTTCTTC. The J gene is TRBJ2-1, the V gene TRBV7-2; D is tentatively TRBD1 or TRBD2 (5 bases each). This CDR3 is 14 amino acids long. Germline V lookup: CDR1 SGHTA, CDR2 FQGNSA. V was shortened by 0 bases and J by 7 bases, with 10 bases between the two germline ends.

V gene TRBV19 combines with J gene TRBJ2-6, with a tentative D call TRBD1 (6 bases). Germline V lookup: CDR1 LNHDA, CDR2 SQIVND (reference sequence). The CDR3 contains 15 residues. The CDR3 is CASGTTYSGANVLTF. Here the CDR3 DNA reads TGTGCTTCCGGGACAACTTACTCTGGGGCCAACGTCCTGACTTTC.

The CDR3 DNA is TGTGCCAGCAGCTTCCGACTAGCGGGGACCCAAGAGACCCAGTACTTC. Its protein is CASSFRLAGTQETQYF. The V gene is TRBV7-8, the J gene TRBJ2-5; 11 bases fit TRBD2. Losses at the gene ends were 3 bases for V and 1 base for J; bases not matched to a gene: 4. Germline values: CDR1 SGHVS, CDR2 FQNEAQ. The CDR3 sequence is 16 residues long.